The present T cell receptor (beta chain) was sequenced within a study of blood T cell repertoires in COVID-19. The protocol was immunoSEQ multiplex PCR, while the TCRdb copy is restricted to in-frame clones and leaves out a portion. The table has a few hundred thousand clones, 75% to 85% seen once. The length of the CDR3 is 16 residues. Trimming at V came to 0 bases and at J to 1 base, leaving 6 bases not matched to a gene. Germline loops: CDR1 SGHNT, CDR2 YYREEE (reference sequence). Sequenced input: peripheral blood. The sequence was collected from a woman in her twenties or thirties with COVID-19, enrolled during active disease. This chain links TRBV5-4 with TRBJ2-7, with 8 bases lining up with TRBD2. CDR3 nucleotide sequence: TGTGCCAGCAGCTTGGGCGGGGGGCCTAAATCCTACGAGCAGTACTTC. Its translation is CASSLGGGPKSYEQYF.